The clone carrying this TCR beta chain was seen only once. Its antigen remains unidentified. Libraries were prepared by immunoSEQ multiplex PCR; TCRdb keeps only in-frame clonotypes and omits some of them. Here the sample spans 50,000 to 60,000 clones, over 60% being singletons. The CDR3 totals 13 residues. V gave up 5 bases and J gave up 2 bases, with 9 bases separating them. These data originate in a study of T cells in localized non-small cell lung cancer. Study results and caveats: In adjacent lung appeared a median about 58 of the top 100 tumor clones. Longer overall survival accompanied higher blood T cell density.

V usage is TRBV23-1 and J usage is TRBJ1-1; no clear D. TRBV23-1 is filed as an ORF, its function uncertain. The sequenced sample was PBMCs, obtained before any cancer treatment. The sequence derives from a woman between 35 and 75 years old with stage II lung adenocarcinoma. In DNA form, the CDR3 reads TGCGCCAGCAGTGAGAGACCTAACACTGAAGCTTTCTTT. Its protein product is CASSERPNTEAFF.